The clone carrying this T cell receptor beta chain was recorded a few times. Its antigen remains unknown. The data originate from a study of T cells after yellow fever vaccination. TCRdb reprocessed the 5' RACE reads via MiXCR and lists one record per CDR3 protein. The sample includes nearly 550,000 distinct CDR3 sequences, 15% to 20% of them seen just once. Findings and limits, study-wide: Repertoires obtained by FACS sorting could include abundant clonotypes that entered as contaminants from the bulk population.

The clonotype was recovered from a young man who received the YFV17D yellow fever vaccine. This material consisted of PBMCs, taken 15 days after the yellow fever booster vaccination.

CDR3 amino acids: CASSSMTGEYEQYF. The CDR3 DNA is TGCGCCAGCAGCTCGATGACAGGGGAATACGAGCAGTACTTC. The chain uses TRBV5-1 and TRBJ2-7; 8 bases are a match to TRBD1. Germline V lookup: CDR1 SGHRS, CDR2 YFSETQ. The V segment lost 3 bases and the J segment 4 bases; nucleotides outside the gene matches: 6. This CDR3 comprises 14 residues.